This T cell receptor (beta chain) was recorded in a study of beta chain features in type 1 diabetes. General study points: PCR might pick shorter templates more often, in the same way for patients and controls. Moderately but significantly shorter TCRB CDR3s were found in Type 1 diabetes patients in all four CD4+ subsets. Patients' naive, central memory and Treg TCRB repertoires seemed closer to one another than those of healthy donors.

It was via CD45RO/CCR7/CD25/CD127/CD95/CD27 that CD4+ naive, central memory, regulatory and stem cell-like memory cells were sorted. Each sorted population was over 98% pure. Every isolated RNA sample was fully reverse transcribed, so sequencing captured expressed TCRB transcripts. Using immunoSEQ multiplex PCR, the repertoire was profiled, and TCRdb retains in-frame clones only, with some absent. This table holds 600,000 to 700,000 clones, around 15% found once. Notes on this clone: Its antigen is unknown.

CDR1 and CDR2 (germline): SGHRS, YFSETQ. The CDR3 extends over 19 amino acids. J was trimmed by 8 bases and V by 3 bases; bases with no gene match: 17. The clonotype was recovered from a young man with type 1 diabetes. The chain has TRBV5-1 and TRBJ2-1; the match to TRBD2 covers 13 bases. Sequences were obtained from naive CD4+ T cells from blood. Written as DNA, the CDR3 is TGCGCCAGCAGCTCCATGAGCCCACCGGGACTAGCGGGGATGGATGAGCAGTTCTTC. This sequence encodes CASSSMSPPGLAGMDEQFF.